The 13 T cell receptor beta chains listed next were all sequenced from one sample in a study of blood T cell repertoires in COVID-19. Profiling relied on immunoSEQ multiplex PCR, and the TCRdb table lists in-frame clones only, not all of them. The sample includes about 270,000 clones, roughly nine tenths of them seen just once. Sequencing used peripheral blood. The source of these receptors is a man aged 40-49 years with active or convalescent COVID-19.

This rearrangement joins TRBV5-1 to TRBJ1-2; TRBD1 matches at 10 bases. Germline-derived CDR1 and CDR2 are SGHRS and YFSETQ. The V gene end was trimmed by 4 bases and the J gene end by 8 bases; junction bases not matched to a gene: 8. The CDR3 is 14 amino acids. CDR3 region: CASSQLTGGRGYTF. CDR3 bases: TGCGCCAGCAGCCAATTGACAGGGGGCCGGGGCTACACCTTC.

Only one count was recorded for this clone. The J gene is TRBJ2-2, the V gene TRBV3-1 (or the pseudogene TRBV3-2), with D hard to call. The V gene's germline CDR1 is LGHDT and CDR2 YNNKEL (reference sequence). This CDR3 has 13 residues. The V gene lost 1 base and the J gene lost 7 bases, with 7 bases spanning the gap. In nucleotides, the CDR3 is TGTGCCAGCAGCCAAGCTAGAGGCGGGGAGCTGTTTTTT. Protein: CASSQARGGELFF.

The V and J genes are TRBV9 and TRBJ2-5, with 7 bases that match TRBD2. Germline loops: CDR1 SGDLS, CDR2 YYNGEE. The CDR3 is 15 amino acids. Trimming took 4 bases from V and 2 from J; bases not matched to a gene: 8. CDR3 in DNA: TGTGCCAGCAGCCCCCAAAGCGGGAAACAAGAGACCCAGTACTTC. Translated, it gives CASSPQSGKQETQYF. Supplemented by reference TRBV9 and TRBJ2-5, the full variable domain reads DSGVTQTPKHLITATGQRVTLRCSPRSGDLSVYWYQQSLDQGLQFLIQYYNGEERAKGNILERFSAQQFPDLHSELNLSSLELGDSALYFCASSPQSGKQETQYFGPGTRLLVL.

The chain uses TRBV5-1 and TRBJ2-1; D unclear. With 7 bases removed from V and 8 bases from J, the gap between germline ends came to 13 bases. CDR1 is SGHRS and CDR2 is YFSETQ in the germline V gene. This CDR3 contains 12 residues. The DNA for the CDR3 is TGCGCCAGCCGCACAGTAGGCTATGAGCAGTTCTTC. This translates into CASRTVGYEQFF. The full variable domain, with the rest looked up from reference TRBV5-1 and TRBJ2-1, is KAGVTQTPRYLIKTRGQQVTLSCSPISGHRSVSWYQQTPGQGLQFLFEYFSETQRNKGNFPGRFSGRQFSNSRSEMNVSTLELGDSALYLCASRTVGYEQFFGPGTRLTVL.

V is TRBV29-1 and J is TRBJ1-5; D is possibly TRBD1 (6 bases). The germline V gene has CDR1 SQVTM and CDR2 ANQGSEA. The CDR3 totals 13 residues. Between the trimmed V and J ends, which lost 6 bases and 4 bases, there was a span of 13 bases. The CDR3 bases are TGCAGCGTCGGGAGGGACACTAATCAGCCCCAGCATTTT. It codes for CSVGRDTNQPQHF. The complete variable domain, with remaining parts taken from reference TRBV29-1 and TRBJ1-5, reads SAVISQKPSRDICQRGTSLTIQCQVDSQVTMMFWYRQQPGQSLTLIATANQGSEATYESGFVIDKFPISRPNLTFSTLTVSNMSPEDSSIYLCSVGRDTNQPQHFGDGTRLSIL.

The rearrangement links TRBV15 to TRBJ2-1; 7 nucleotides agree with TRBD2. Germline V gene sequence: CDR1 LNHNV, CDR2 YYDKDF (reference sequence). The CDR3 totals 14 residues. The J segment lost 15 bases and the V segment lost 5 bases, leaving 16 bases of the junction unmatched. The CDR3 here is CATSPATSGTGRFF. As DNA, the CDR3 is TGTGCCACCAGCCCTGCGACGAGCGGGACGGGTAGGTTCTTC.

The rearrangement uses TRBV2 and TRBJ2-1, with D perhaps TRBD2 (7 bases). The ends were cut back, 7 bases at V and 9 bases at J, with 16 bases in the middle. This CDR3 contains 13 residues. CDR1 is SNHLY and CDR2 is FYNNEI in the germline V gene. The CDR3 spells CASIGGAAAEQFF. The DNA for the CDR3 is TGTGCCAGCATAGGGGGGGCAGCGGCTGAGCAGTTCTTC.

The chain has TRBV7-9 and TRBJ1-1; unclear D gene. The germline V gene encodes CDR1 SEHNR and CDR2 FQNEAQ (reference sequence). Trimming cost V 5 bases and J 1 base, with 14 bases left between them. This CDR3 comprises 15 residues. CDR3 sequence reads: CASSPGGHSNTEAFF. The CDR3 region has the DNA TGTGCCAGCAGCCCCGGAGGGCACTCGAACACTGAAGCTTTCTTT.

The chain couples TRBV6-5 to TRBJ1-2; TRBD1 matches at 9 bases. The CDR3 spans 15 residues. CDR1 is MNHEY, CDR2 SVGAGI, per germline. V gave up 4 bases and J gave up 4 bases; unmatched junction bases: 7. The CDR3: CASSSNRGLGYGYTF. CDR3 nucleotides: TGTGCCAGCAGTTCTAACAGGGGGCTGGGCTATGGCTACACCTTC.

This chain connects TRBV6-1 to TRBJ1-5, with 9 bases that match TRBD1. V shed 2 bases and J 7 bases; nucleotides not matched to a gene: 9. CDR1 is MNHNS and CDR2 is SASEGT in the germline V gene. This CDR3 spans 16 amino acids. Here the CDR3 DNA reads TGTGCCAGCAGTGAAATACTAGGGACAGGGCAGCAGCCCCAGCATTTT. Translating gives CASSEILGTGQQPQHF.

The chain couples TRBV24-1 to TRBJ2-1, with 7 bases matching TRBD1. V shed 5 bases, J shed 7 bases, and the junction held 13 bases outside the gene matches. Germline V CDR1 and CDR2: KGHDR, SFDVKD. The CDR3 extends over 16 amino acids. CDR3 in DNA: TGTGCCACCAGTGCCCGGACAGGTACGATAGGGAATGAGCAGTTCTTC. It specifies CATSARTGTIGNEQFF.

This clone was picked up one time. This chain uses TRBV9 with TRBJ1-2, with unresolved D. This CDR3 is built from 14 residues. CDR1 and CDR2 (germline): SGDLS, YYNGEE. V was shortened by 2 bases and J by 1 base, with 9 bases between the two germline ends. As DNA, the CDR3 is TGTGCCAGCAGCGTTACCGGACTTAACTATGGCTACACCTTC. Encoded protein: CASSVTGLNYGYTF. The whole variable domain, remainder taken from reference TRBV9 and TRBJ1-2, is DSGVTQTPKHLITATGQRVTLRCSPRSGDLSVYWYQQSLDQGLQFLIQYYNGEERAKGNILERFSAQQFPDLHSELNLSSLELGDSALYFCASSVTGLNYGYTFGSGTRLTVV.

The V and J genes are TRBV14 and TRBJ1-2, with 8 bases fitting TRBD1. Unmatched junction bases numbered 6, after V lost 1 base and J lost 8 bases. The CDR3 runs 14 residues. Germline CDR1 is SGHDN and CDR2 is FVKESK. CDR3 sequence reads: CASSQAGQGRGYTF. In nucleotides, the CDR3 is TGTGCCAGCAGCCAAGCCGGACAGGGTCGAGGCTACACCTTC. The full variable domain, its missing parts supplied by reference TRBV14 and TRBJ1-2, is EAGVTQFPSHSVIEKGQTVTLRCDPISGHDNLYWYRRVMGKEIKFLLHFVKESKQDESGMPNNRFLAERTGGTYSTLKVQPAELEDSGVYFCASSQAGQGRGYTFGSGTRLTVV.